Below are 30 T cell receptor beta chains sequenced from a single sample in a study of cytomegalovirus exposure and HLA in healthy donors. This PCR relied on a set of 60 Vbeta primers and 13 Jbeta primers. Assay used: immunoSEQ multiplex PCR; TCRdb lists only in-frame clones, some missing. Counted here are some 140,000 clones, over 70% occurring once; the ten biggest clones make up more than 0.95%. Source material: PBMCs. The receptors originated from a man aged 18 to 30 in good health and CMV-seronegative.

V usage is TRBV5-5 and J usage is TRBJ1-5, with D hard to call. Trimming removed 4 bases from V and 4 bases from J, with 12 bases in between. CDR3 length: 14 residues. The germline V gene has CDR1 SGHKS and CDR2 YYEKEE (reference sequence). As DNA, the CDR3 is TGTGCCAGCAGCCCGAAGGAGGGTAATCAGCCCCAGCATTTT. Amino acids: CASSPKEGNQPQHF.

This clone was seen more than once but under ten times. V usage is TRBV21-1 and J usage is TRBJ2-7; the table calls TRBD1, which could not be checked here. TRBV21-1 counts as a pseudogene. This CDR3 spans 16 amino acids. CDR3 sequence reads: CASSSIGTGNFYEQYF. The DNA for the CDR3 is TGTGCCAGCAGCTCTATTGGGACAGGGAACTTCTACGAGCAGTACTTC.

This clone was seen more than once but under ten times. This rearrangement joins TRBV5-6 to TRBJ1-6; 12 bases are shared with TRBD1. This CDR3 spans 15 amino acids. Germline V CDR1 and CDR2: SGHDT, YYEEEE. V lost 5 bases, J lost 7 bases, and 4 bases stayed unmatched. This CDR3 reads CASRGTGGSNSPLHF. CDR3 sequence (DNA): TGTGCCAGCAGGGGGACAGGGGGCAGCAATTCACCCCTCCACTTT.

This chain links TRBV15 with TRBJ1-5, with TRBD1 matching over 10 bases. CDR3 size: 20 residues. Germline V gene lookup returns CDR1 LNHNV and CDR2 YYDKDF (reference sequence). The V gene end was trimmed by 6 bases and the J gene end by 5 bases; junction bases not matched to a gene: 22. CDR3 amino acids: CATSGEGARQGAAGDQPQHF. CDR3 in DNA: TGTGCCACCAGTGGAGAGGGAGCGAGACAGGGGGCAGCGGGGGATCAGCCCCAGCATTTT.

A few counts support this clone. The chain has TRBV25-1 and TRBJ1-1; D is uncertain. Trimming removed 10 bases at V and 4 bases at J, with 7 bases between. The CDR3 contains 10 residues. Germline CDR1 and CDR2: MGHDK and SYGVNS. The CDR3 here is CAIPSTEAFF. CDR3 nucleotides: TGTGCCATCCCCAGCACTGAAGCTTTCTTT.

To note about this clone: At one end the junction does not follow the germline gene, possibly because of a read error. The CDR3 protein is CATSMGGSADTQYF. CDR3 coding DNA: TGTGCCACCAGTATGGGGGGGAGTGCAGATACGCAGTATTTT. The V gene is TRBV10-3, the J gene TRBJ2-3; 7 nucleotides align to TRBD2. This CDR3 region has 14 residues. Per the germline V gene, CDR1 is ENHRY and CDR2 is SYGVKD.

In the case of this clone: One end of the junction does not line up with germline, which may come from a read error. V and J are TRBV7-9 and TRBJ2-1; D is uncertain. The CDR3 extends over 14 amino acids. Germline CDR1 is SEHNR and CDR2 is FQNEAQ (reference sequence). CDR3 DNA sequence: TGTTCCAGCAGCTTGACTGTGACCTACAATGAGCAGTTCTTC. Protein sequence: CSSSLTVTYNEQFF.

This clone was seen once. This chain uses TRBV11-2 with TRBJ2-7; no firm D call. Trimming cost V 5 bases and J 2 bases, with 13 bases left between them. Germline-derived CDR1 and CDR2 are SGHAT and FQNNGV. The CDR3 extends over 14 amino acids. This CDR3 reads CASSTDGLPYEQYF. The CDR3 DNA reads as TGTGCCAGCAGCACGGATGGGCTACCCTACGAGCAGTACTTC.

The chain carries TRBV16 and TRBJ2-3, with a tentative D call TRBD1 (6 bases). The germline V gene has CDR1 KGHSY and CDR2 FQNENV. This CDR3 is built from 15 residues. V lost 3 bases, J lost 1 base, and 11 bases lay in between. CDR3 sequence reads: CASSHYPGGTDTQYF. The CDR3 bases are TGTGCCAGCAGCCATTATCCAGGGGGCACAGATACGCAGTATTTT.

The CDR3 sequence: CATSRSGNSNQPQHF. CDR3 coding DNA: TGTGCCACCAGCAGATCGGGGAATAGCAATCAGCCCCAGCATTTT. This chain connects TRBV15 to TRBJ1-5; D unresolved. The V end was cut by 2 bases, the J end by 0 bases, with 8 bases between. This CDR3 contains 15 residues. Germline values: CDR1 LNHNV, CDR2 YYDKDF (reference sequence).

This chain links TRBV2 with TRBJ2-7; TRBD1 matches 9 bases. The germline V gene encodes CDR1 SNHLY and CDR2 FYNNEI. V dropped 4 bases and J dropped 4; count of bases not matched to a gene: 8. The CDR3 spans 15 residues. CDR3 DNA sequence: TGTGCCAGCAGTGCCTCCGGGACAGGGACTTACGAGCAGTACTTC. Its translation is CASSASGTGTYEQYF.

In this sample, this clone turned up once. The rearrangement uses TRBV30 and TRBJ2-1; 8 nucleotides align to TRBD1. The CDR3 extends over 16 amino acids. J lost 8 bases, V lost 3 bases, and 15 bases had no gene match. The germline V gene has CDR1 GTSNPN and CDR2 SVGIG (reference sequence). The CDR3 loop is CAWRRKDAGGIDEQFF. The CDR3 nucleotides are TGTGCCTGGAGAAGAAAGGATGCAGGGGGCATCGATGAGCAGTTCTTC.

A few counts support this clone. J is TRBJ1-5 and V is TRBV6-6; possible D gene TRBD1, 6 bases. The CDR3 contains 15 residues. The V end was cut by 0 bases, the J end by 4 bases, with 10 bases between. CDR1 is MNHNY, CDR2 SVGAGI, per germline (reference sequence). The CDR3 here is CASSYSQGRNQPQHF. The CDR3, as DNA: TGTGCCAGCAGTTACTCGCAGGGGCGGAATCAGCCCCAGCATTTT.

V usage is TRBV6-1 and J usage is TRBJ1-2, with 7 bases fitting TRBD1. The CDR3 has 13 residues. Germline CDR1 reads MNHNS; CDR2 reads SASEGT. V shed 6 bases and J 4 bases; nucleotides not matched to a gene: 5. The CDR3 DNA is TGTGCCAGCAGGACAGGGATTGCCTATGGCTACACCTTC. Protein product: CASRTGIAYGYTF.

The V call is TRBV10-2, the J call TRBJ2-1; D not resolved. The ends were cut back, 4 bases at V and 8 bases at J, with 15 bases in the middle. The CDR3 runs to 14 residues. Germline-derived CDR1 and CDR2 are WSHSY and SAAADI. The CDR3: CASSVRLEAYEQFF. The CDR3 nucleotides read TGCGCCAGCAGTGTTCGGCTAGAGGCCTATGAGCAGTTCTTC.

This clone was observed a single time. V gene TRBV5-8 combines with J gene TRBJ2-2, with 7 bases aligning to TRBD1. This CDR3 comprises 14 residues. J was trimmed by 3 bases and V by 8 bases; bases with no gene match: 7. Germline V lookup: CDR1 SGHTS, CDR2 YDEGEE. The CDR3 sequence is CASPTGRYTGELFF. Written as DNA, the CDR3 is TGTGCCAGTCCGACAGGGCGGTACACCGGGGAGCTGTTTTTT. The full variable domain, in which reference TRBV5-8 and TRBJ2-2 provide the parts outside the CDR3, is EAGVTQSPTHLIKTRGQQATLRCSPISGHTSVYWYQQALGLGLQFLLWYDEGEERNRGNFPPRFSGRQFPNYSSELNVNALELEDSALYLCASPTGRYTGELFFGEGSRLTVL.

The V gene is TRBV5-1, the J gene TRBJ2-2, with 7 bases matching TRBD1. Germline values: CDR1 SGHRS, CDR2 YFSETQ. The CDR3 runs to 13 residues. Unmatched junction bases numbered 3, after V lost 4 bases and J lost 6 bases. The CDR3 region has the DNA TGCGCCAGCAGCACCGACAGGGCCGGGGAGCTGTTTTTT. The encoded protein is CASSTDRAGELFF.

CDR3 nucleotide sequence: TGTGCCAGTAGTGTGGGGGCATTGGGGCATTGGGAAGCTTTCTTT. It translates to CASSVGALGHWEAFF. J is TRBJ1-1 and V is TRBV19, with D perhaps matching TRBD1 (6 bases). V lost 5 bases and J lost 8, with 21 bases in between. CDR1 is LNHDA, CDR2 SQIVND, per germline (reference sequence). The CDR3 sequence is 15 residues long.

V gene TRBV30 combines with J gene TRBJ1-2, with 7 bases that match TRBD1. V trimming: 8 bases; J trimming: 4 bases; junction bases outside the gene matches: 16. CDR1 is GTSNPN, CDR2 SVGIG, per germline (reference sequence). This CDR3 region has 15 residues. CDR3: CATNQVSDRRYGYTF. CDR3 nucleotide sequence: TGTGCCACCAATCAAGTCTCGGACAGGCGCTATGGCTACACCTTC.

This chain links TRBV19 with TRBJ1-1; tentatively, D is TRBD1 (6 bases). The germline CDR1 and CDR2 sequences are LNHDA and SQIVND (reference sequence). The CDR3 sequence is 14 residues long. V was pared by 4 bases and J by 1 base, with 10 bases between. CDR3 coding DNA: TGTGCCAGTAGTACCGGGACACCGAACACTGAAGCTTTCTTT. This sequence encodes CASSTGTPNTEAFF.

V and J are TRBV27 and TRBJ1-2, with 12 nucleotides matching TRBD1. Losses at the gene ends were 6 bases for V and 4 bases for J; bases not matched to a gene: 6. Germline V gene lookup returns CDR1 MNHEY and CDR2 SMNVEV (reference sequence). The CDR3 spans 15 residues. For the CDR3, the DNA is TGTGCCAGCAGGGGACAGGGGGCAGGGACCTATGGCTACACCTTC. Translation gives CASRGQGAGTYGYTF.

The rearrangement links TRBV6-5 to TRBJ1-4; 9 bases are shared with TRBD1. J was trimmed by 16 bases and V by 6 bases; bases with no gene match: 12. There are 13 residues in the CDR3. Germline CDR1 reads MNHEY; CDR2 reads SVGAGI. CDR3 in amino acids: CASRKGQGRREFF. In DNA form, the CDR3 reads TGTGCCAGCAGGAAGGGACAGGGACGAAGAGAGTTTTTT.

CDR3 DNA: TGTGCCAGCAGCGTAGTATCAGGGCAGGGGGCCGAGCAGTACTTC. It yields the protein CASSVVSGQGAEQYF. The chain couples TRBV9 to TRBJ2-7; TRBD1 matches at 8 bases. CDR3 size: 15 residues. Germline CDR1 reads SGDLS; CDR2 reads YYNGEE. V shed 0 bases, J shed 6 bases, and the junction held 8 bases outside the gene matches.

The chain is built from TRBV6-5 and TRBJ2-5; 7 bases fit TRBD1. V was clipped by 6 bases and J by 1 base; unmatched bases: 5. In germline, CDR1 is MNHEY, CDR2 SVGAGI. The CDR3 loop spans 14 amino acids. CDR3 nucleotides: TGTGCCAGCAGCTCCGGGACAGTCCAAGAGACCCAGTACTTC. It encodes CASSSGTVQETQYF.

A single count supports this clone. This chain links TRBV7-2 with TRBJ1-2; 8 bases match TRBD1. The CDR3 loop spans 13 amino acids. Germline V gene sequence: CDR1 SGHTA, CDR2 FQGNSA. Losses at the gene ends were 8 bases for V and 7 bases for J; bases not matched to a gene: 9. The CDR3 region has the DNA TGTGCCAGCTCCGGGCAGGGGGCGGGTGGCTACACCTTC. It specifies CASSGQGAGGYTF.

This clone showed up just once. The chain couples TRBV7-6 to TRBJ2-5; D not resolved. The germline gives CDR1 SGHVS, CDR2 FNYEAQ. The CDR3 spans 15 residues. The V gene lost 3 bases and the J gene lost 0 bases, with 11 bases spanning the gap. DNA for the CDR3: TGTGCCAGCAGCTTCCTAGACCTAGACCAAGAGACCCAGTACTTC. It specifies CASSFLDLDQETQYF.

This sequence joins TRBV7-8 and TRBJ2-5; 7 positions agree with TRBD1. Germline assignment: CDR1 SGHVS and CDR2 FQNEAQ. V gave up 0 bases and J gave up 5 bases; unmatched junction bases: 3. The length of the CDR3 is 14 residues. The CDR3 DNA sequence: TGTGCCAGCAGCTTAGCCAGGGGGTGGGAGACCCAGTACTTC. As protein: CASSLARGWETQYF.

This clone has only a few counts. The V and J genes are TRBV7-6 and TRBJ2-1; 7 bases agree with TRBD1. Unmatched junction bases numbered 2, after V lost 1 base and J lost 8 bases. Germline lookup yields CDR1 SGHVS and CDR2 FNYEAQ. The CDR3 consists of 13 residues. CDR3 DNA sequence: TGTGCCAGCAGCTTAGAGACAGGGTATGAGCAGTTCTTC. This codes for CASSLETGYEQFF. Full variable domain (rest looked up from reference TRBV7-6 and TRBJ2-1): GAGVSQSPRYKVTKRGQDVALRCDPISGHVSLYWYRQALGQGPEFLTYFNYEAQQDKSGLPNDRFSAERPEGSISTLTIQRTEQRDSAMYRCASSLETGYEQFFGPGTRLTVL.

The V and J genes are TRBV19 and TRBJ1-2; D call uncertain. CDR3 length: 13 residues. The germline gives CDR1 LNHDA, CDR2 SQIVND (reference sequence). V was trimmed by 8 bases and J by 0 bases, leaving 10 bases between them. The CDR3 bases are TGTGCCAGTTCCCCCAGAACTAACTATGGCTACACCTTC. As protein: CASSPRTNYGYTF.

The rearrangement uses TRBV10-3 and TRBJ2-7; 9 nucleotides agree with TRBD1. The V gene end was trimmed by 5 bases and the J gene end by 2 bases; junction bases not matched to a gene: 7. Germline V gives CDR1 ENHRY, CDR2 SYGVKD. The length of the CDR3 is 15 residues. The CDR3, as DNA: TGTGCCATCAGTCACCGGGACAGGGAAACCTACGAGCAGTACTTC. It translates to CAISHRDRETYEQYF.